This TCR beta chain was sequenced for a study of T cells expressing NK-cell markers. TCRdb reprocessed the 5' RACE reads; each CDR3 protein has one entry and no DNA is given. The listing contains over 100,000 distinct CDR3 sequences. The sequence derives from a woman between 18 and 70 years old in good health. The sequenced sample was blood T cells: a sorted CD56 or NKG2C T cell subset, CD4+ or CD8+ T cells, or bulk PBMC T cells (not recorded which).

CDR3: CAISESTGTGYTF. V gene TRBV10-3 combines with J gene TRBJ1-2; the D gene TCRdb calls, TRBD1, cannot be checked with no DNA. CDR1 and CDR2 (germline): ENHRY, SYGVKD. The length of the CDR3 is 13 residues.